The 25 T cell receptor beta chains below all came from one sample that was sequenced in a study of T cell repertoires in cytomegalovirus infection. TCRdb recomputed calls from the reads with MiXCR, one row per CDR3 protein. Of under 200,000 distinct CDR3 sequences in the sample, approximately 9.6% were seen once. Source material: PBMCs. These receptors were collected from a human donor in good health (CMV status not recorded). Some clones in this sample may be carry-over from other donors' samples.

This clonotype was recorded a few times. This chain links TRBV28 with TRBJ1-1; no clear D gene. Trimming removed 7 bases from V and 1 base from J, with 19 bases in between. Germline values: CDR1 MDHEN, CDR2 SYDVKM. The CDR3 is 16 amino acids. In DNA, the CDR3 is TGTGCCAGCACCACCACGACTGGGTCGAGGAACACTGAAGCTTTCTTT. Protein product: CASTTTTGSRNTEAFF.

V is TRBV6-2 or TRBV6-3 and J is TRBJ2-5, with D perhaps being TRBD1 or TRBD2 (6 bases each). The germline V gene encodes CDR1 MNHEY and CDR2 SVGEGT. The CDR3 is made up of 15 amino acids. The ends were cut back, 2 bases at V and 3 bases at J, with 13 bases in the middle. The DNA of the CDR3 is TGTGCCAGCAGTTACCCCCCGGGGGCAAAAGAGACCCAGTACTTC. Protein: CASSYPPGAKETQYF.

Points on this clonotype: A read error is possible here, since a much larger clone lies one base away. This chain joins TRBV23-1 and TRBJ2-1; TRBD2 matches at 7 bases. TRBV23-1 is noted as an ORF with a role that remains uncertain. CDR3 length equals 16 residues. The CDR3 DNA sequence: TGCGCCAGCCCACCCCAAGCGGGAATAGTCATTGGAGAGCAGTTATTC. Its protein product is CASPPQAGIVIGEQLF.

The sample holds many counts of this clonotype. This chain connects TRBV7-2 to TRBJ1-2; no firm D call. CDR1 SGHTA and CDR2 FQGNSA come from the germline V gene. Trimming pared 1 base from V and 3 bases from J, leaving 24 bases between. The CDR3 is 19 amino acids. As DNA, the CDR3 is TGTGCCAGCAGCTTAGATGTCGAGTTTGTGGCAGGTTTTGACTATGGCTACACCTTC. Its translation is CASSLDVEFVAGFDYGYTF.

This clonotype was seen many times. The DNA of the CDR3 is TGTGCCAGCAGCTGGGGACAGGGGGCGAACTATGGCTACACCTTC. This encodes CASSWGQGANYGYTF. The V gene is TRBV7-2, the J gene TRBJ1-2, with TRBD1 matching over 12 bases. Germline assignment: CDR1 SGHTA and CDR2 FQGNSA. With 4 bases clipped from V and 2 bases from J, the junction kept 2 bases outside the gene matches. The length of the CDR3 is 15 residues.

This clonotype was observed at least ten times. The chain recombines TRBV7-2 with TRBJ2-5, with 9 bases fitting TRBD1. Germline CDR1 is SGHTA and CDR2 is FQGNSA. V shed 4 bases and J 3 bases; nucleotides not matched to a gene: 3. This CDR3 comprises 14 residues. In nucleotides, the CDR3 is TGTGCCAGCAGCTGGGACAGGGCCAAAGAGACCCAGTACTTC. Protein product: CASSWDRAKETQYF.

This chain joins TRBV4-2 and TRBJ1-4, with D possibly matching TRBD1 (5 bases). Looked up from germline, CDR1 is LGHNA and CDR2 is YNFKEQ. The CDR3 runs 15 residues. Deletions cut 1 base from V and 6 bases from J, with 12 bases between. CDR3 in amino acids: CASSQVGTEDEKLFF. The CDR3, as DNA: TGTGCCAGCAGCCAAGTAGGGACGGAAGATGAAAAACTGTTTTTT.

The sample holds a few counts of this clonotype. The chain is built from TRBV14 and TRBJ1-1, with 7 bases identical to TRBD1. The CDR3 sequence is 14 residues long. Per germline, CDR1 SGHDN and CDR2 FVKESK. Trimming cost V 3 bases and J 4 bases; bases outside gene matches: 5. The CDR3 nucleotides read TGTGCCAGCAGCCACCTTGGGACAGCCACTGAAGCTTTCTTT. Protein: CASSHLGTATEAFF. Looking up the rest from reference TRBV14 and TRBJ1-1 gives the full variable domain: EAGVTQFPSHSVIEKGQTVTLRCDPISGHDNLYWYRRVMGKEIKFLLHFVKESKQDESGMPNNRFLAERTGGTYSTLKVQPAELEDSGVYFCASSHLGTATEAFFGQGTRLTVV.

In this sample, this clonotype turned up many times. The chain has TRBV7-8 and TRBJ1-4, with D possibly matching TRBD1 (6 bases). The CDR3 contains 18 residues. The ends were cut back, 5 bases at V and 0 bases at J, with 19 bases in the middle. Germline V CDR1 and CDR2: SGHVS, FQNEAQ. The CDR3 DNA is TGTGCCAGCAGCCCATTCCAGGGGCAAAGAGCAACTAATGAAAAACTGTTTTTT. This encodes CASSPFQGQRATNEKLFF.

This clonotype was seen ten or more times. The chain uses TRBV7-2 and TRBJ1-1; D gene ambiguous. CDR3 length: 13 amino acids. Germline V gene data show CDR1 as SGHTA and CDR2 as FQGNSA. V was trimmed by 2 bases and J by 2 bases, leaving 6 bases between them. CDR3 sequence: CASSLYGNTEAFF. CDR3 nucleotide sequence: TGTGCCAGCAGCTTATATGGAAACACTGAAGCTTTCTTT.

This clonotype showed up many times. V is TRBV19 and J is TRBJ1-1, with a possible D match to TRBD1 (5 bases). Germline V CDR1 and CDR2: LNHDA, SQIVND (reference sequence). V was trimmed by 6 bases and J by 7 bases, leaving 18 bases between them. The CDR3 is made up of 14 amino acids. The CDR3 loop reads CASRPNNGGYEAFF. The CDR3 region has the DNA TGTGCCAGTAGACCCAATAACGGGGGTTATGAAGCTTTCTTT. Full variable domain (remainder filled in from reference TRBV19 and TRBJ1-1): DGGITQSPKYLFRKEGQNVTLSCEQNLNHDAMYWYRQDPGQGLRLIYYSQIVNDFQKGDIAEGYSVSREKKESFPLTVTSAQKNPTAFYLCASRPNNGGYEAFFGQGTRLTVV.

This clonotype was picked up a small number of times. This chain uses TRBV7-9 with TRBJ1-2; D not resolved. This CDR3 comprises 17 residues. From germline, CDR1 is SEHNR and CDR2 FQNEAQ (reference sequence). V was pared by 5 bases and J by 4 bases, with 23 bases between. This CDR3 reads CASSHGIGSTTSYGYTF. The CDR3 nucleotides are TGTGCCAGCAGCCACGGAATCGGGTCCACCACCAGCTATGGCTACACCTTC.

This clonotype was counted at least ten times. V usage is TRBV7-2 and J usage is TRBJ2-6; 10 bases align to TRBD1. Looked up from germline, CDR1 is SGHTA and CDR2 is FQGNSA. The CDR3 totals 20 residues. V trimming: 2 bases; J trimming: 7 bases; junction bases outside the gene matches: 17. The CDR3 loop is CASSLRSVPGQGTKANVLTF. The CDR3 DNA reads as TGTGCCAGCAGCTTAAGATCGGTACCGGGACAGGGGACGAAAGCCAACGTCCTGACTTTC.

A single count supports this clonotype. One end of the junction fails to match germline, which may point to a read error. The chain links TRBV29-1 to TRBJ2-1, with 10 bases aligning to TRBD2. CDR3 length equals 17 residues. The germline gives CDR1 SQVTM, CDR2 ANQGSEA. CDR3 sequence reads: CSVERSGRAHKYSEQFF. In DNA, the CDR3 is TGCAGCGTTGAACGGAGCGGGAGGGCCCACAAATACAGTGAGCAGTTCTTC.

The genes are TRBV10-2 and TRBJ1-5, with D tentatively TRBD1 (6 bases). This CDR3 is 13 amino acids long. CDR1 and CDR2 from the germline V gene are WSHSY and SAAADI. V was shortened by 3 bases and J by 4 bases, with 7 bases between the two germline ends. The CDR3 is CASSDQGNQPQHF. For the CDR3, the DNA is TGCGCCAGCAGTGATCAGGGGAATCAGCCCCAGCATTTT.

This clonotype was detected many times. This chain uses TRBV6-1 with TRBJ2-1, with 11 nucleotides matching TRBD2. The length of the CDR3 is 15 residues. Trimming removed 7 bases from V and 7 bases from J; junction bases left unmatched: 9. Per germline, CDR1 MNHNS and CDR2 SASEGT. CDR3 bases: TGTGCCAGCACCATAGTAGCGGGAGGGCGTAATGAGCAGTTCTTC. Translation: CASTIVAGGRNEQFF.

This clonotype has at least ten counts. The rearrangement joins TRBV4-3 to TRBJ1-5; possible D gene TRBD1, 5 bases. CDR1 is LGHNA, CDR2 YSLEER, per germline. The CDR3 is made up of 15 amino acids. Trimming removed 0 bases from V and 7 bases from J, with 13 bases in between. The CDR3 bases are TGCGCCAGCAGCCAAGAAGCCCAGGAGGGGCAGCCCCAGCATTTT. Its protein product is CASSQEAQEGQPQHF.

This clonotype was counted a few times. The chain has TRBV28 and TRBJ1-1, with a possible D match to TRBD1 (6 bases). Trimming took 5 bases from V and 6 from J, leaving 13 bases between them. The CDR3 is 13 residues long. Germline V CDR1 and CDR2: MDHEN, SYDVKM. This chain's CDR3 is CASSKGGGAEAFF. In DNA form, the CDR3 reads TGTGCCAGCAGTAAAGGGGGGGGGGCTGAAGCTTTCTTT.

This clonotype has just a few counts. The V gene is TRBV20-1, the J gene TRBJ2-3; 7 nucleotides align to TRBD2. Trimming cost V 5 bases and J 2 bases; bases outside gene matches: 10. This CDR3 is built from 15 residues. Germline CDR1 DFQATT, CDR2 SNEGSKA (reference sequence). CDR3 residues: CSASREAGITDTQYF. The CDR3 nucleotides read TGCAGTGCTTCCCGGGAGGCAGGAATCACAGATACGCAGTATTTT.

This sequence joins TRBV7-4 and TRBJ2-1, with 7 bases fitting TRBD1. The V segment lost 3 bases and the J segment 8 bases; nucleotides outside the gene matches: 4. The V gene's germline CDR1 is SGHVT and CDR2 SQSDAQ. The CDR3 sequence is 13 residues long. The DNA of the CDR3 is TGTGCCAGCAGCTTTAACAGGGGCGATGAGCAGTTCTTC. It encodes CASSFNRGDEQFF. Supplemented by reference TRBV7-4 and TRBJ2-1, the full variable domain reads GAGVSQSPRYKVAKRGRDVALRCDSISGHVTLYWYRQTLGQGSEVLTYSQSDAQRDKSGRPSGRFSAERPERSVSTLKIQRTEQGDSAVYLCASSFNRGDEQFFGPGTRLTVL.

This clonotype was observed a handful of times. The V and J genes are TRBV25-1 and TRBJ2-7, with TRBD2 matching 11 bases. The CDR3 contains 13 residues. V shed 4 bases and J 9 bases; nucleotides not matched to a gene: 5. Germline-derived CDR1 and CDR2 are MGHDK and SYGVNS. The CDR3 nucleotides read TGTGCCAGCAGTGCCCTAGCGGGGGGTGCGCAGTACTTC. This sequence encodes CASSALAGGAQYF.

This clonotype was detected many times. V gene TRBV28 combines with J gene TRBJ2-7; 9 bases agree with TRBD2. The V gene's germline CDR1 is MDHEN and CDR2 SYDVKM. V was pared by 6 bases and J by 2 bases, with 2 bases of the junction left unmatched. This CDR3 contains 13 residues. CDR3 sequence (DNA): TGTGCCAGCAGGACTAGCGGAGCCTACGAGCAGTACTTC. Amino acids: CASRTSGAYEQYF.

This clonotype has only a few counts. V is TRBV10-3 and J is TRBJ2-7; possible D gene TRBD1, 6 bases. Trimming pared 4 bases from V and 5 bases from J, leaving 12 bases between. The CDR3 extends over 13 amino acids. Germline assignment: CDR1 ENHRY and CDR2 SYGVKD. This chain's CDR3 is CAISVNRVHEQYF. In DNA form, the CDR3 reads TGTGCCATCAGTGTTAACAGGGTACACGAGCAGTACTTC.

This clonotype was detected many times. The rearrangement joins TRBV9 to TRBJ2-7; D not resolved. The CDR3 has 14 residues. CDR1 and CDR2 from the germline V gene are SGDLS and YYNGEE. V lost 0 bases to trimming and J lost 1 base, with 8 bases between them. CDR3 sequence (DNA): TGTGCCAGCAGCGTAGGTCCCGGTTCCTACGAGCAGTACTTC. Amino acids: CASSVGPGSYEQYF.

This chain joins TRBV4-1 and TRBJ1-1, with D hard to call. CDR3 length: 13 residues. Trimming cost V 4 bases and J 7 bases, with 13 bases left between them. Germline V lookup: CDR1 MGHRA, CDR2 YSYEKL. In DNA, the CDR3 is TGCGCCAGCAGCCCCCCTGGAACAGATGAAGCTTTCTTT. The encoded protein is CASSPPGTDEAFF.